This entry features one TCR beta chain sequence. This entry is derived from a study of shared clonotypes between healthy human individuals. CDR1 and CDR2 from the germline V gene are MGHRA and YSYEKL. The CDR3 loop spans 14 amino acids. The V end was cut by 1 base, the J end by 0 bases, with 7 bases between. Data came from immunoSEQ multiplex PCR; TCRdb stores just in-frame clones and leaves some out. The sample holds fewer than 1.4 million clones, about four fifths seen once. V and J are TRBV4-1 and TRBJ2-7; D is ambiguous. This sequence originates from a man aged 18 to 29 in good health. Some clones in this sample may be carry-over from other donors' samples. Material: memory CD4+ T cells from PBMCs. Subset of the sample: CD45RA-negative fraction. CDR3 sequence reads: CASSQGRNSYEQYF. CDR3 DNA: TGCGCCAGCAGCCAAGGACGGAACTCCTACGAGCAGTACTTC.